The 17 T cell receptor beta chains reported below all come from one sample, sequenced in a study of T cell responses to AZD1222 COVID-19 vaccine. Sequencing used immunoSEQ multiplex PCR; TCRdb keeps in-frame clones, though not all of them. The sample has some 180,000 clones, 85% to 95% seen once. The starting material was peripheral blood, obtained 28 days after the second dose of the MenACWY control vaccine. These receptor sequences come from an adult who received the MenACWY meningococcal vaccine as a control.

The rearrangement links TRBV5-1 to TRBJ1-5, with D perhaps matching TRBD1 (5 bases). Trimming shortened V by 7 bases and J by 4 bases, and 12 bases separated the two germline ends. Germline V lookup: CDR1 SGHRS, CDR2 YFSETQ. This CDR3 has 13 residues. The CDR3, as DNA: TGCGCCAGCGCTAGAGACAGTAATCAGCCCCAGCATTTT. Encoded protein: CASARDSNQPQHF.

This chain connects TRBV7-2 to TRBJ2-1; no clear D. Trimming shortened V by 1 base and J by 7 bases, and 23 bases separated the two germline ends. This CDR3 has 18 amino acids. CDR1 and CDR2 from the germline V gene are SGHTA and FQGNSA. CDR3 in DNA: TGTGCCAGCAGCTTAGTTTCGTCTGGGTGGGGAAATGGGAATGAGCAGTTCTTC. As protein: CASSLVSSGWGNGNEQFF.

The chain carries TRBV24-1 and TRBJ2-1; 7 bases line up with TRBD2. The CDR3 spans 15 residues. V lost 3 bases to trimming and J lost 9 bases; unmatched junction nucleotides: 10. Germline V CDR1 and CDR2: KGHDR, SFDVKD. The CDR3 region is CATSDKRGLMAEQFF. The CDR3, as DNA: TGTGCCACCAGTGATAAAAGGGGACTAATGGCTGAGCAGTTCTTC.

The J gene is TRBJ2-3, the V gene TRBV7-2; 7 nucleotides agree with TRBD2. The CDR3 length is 15 residues. CDR1 and CDR2 (germline): SGHTA, FQGNSA. V was pared by 5 bases and J by 0 bases, with 5 bases of the junction left unmatched. The CDR3: CASSEGLGSTDTQYF. DNA of the CDR3: TGTGCCAGCAGCGAAGGACTAGGTAGCACAGATACGCAGTATTTT. Together with reference TRBV7-2 and TRBJ2-3, the CDR3 gives the full variable domain: GAGVSQSPSNKVTEKGKDVELRCDPISGHTALYWYRQSLGQGLEFLIYFQGNSAPDKSGLPSDRFSAERTGGSVSTLTIQRTQQEDSAVYLCASSEGLGSTDTQYFGPGTRLTVL.

Written as DNA, the CDR3 is TGTGCCAGCAGTGTAAGTCGGGAGAAGTGGAATGAGCAGTTCTTC. Its translation: CASSVSREKWNEQFF. V and J are TRBV25-1 and TRBJ2-1, with D possibly TRBD2 on 6 matching bases. The CDR3 consists of 15 residues. The germline CDR1 and CDR2 sequences are MGHDK and SYGVNS. Trimming left V 4 bases short and J 7 bases short, with 17 bases between.

V and J are TRBV13 and TRBJ1-1, with TRBD1 as a possible D gene (5 bases). This CDR3 has 13 residues. V was trimmed by 7 bases and J by 3 bases, leaving 12 bases between them. Germline V gene lookup returns CDR1 PRHDT and CDR2 FYEKMQ (reference sequence). The chain's CDR3 is CASKRGGDTEAFF. For the CDR3, the DNA is TGTGCCAGCAAAAGGGGAGGGGACACTGAAGCTTTCTTT. Drawing the rest from reference TRBV13 and TRBJ1-1, the complete variable domain is AAGVIQSPRHLIKEKRETATLKCYPIPRHDTVYWYQQGPGQDPQFLISFYEKMQSDKGSIPDRFSAQQFSDYHSELNMSSLELGDSALYFCASKRGGDTEAFFGQGTRLTVV.

J is TRBJ2-5 and V is TRBV7-3, with 9 bases identical to TRBD1. CDR3 length: 15 amino acids. Losses at the gene ends were 2 bases for V and 4 bases for J; bases not matched to a gene: 5. Germline V gene sequence: CDR1 SGHTA, CDR2 FQGTGA. The CDR3 here is CASSLSGTGSETQYF. The CDR3 nucleotides read TGTGCCAGCAGCTTATCCGGGACAGGGTCAGAGACCCAGTACTTC. Drawing the rest from reference TRBV7-3 and TRBJ2-5, the complete variable domain is GAGVSQTPSNKVTEKGKYVELRCDPISGHTALYWYRQSLGQGPEFLIYFQGTGAADDSGLPNDRFFAVRPEGSVSTLKIQRTERGDSAVYLCASSLSGTGSETQYFGPGTRLLVL.

The chain has TRBV28 and TRBJ2-7, with 10 bases lining up with TRBD1. There are 16 residues in the CDR3. The J segment lost 6 bases and the V segment lost 2 bases, leaving 10 bases of the junction unmatched. In germline, CDR1 is MDHEN, CDR2 SYDVKM. Here the CDR3 DNA reads TGTGCCAGCAGTTTAAAGGGGACAGGGGCCCATGGCGAGCAGTACTTC. It is translated as CASSLKGTGAHGEQYF.

This chain connects TRBV14 to TRBJ2-1, with D possibly TRBD1 on 6 matching bases. The CDR3 has 17 residues. From germline, CDR1 is SGHDN and CDR2 FVKESK. The germline V and J ends were trimmed by 1 base and 0 bases, with 13 bases remaining between them. The CDR3 DNA sequence: TGTGCCAGCAGCCAAGGGCGCCGAGGGGGCTCCTACAATGAGCAGTTCTTC. Protein product: CASSQGRRGGSYNEQFF. Full variable domain (rest looked up from reference TRBV14 and TRBJ2-1): EAGVTQFPSHSVIEKGQTVTLRCDPISGHDNLYWYRRVMGKEIKFLLHFVKESKQDESGMPNNRFLAERTGGTYSTLKVQPAELEDSGVYFCASSQGRRGGSYNEQFFGPGTRLTVL.

The genes are TRBV3-1 (or the pseudogene TRBV3-2) and TRBJ1-4, with D tentatively TRBD1 (5 bases). The CDR3 loop spans 16 amino acids. Per germline, CDR1 LGHDT and CDR2 YNNKEL (reference sequence). V was pared by 4 bases and J by 6 bases, with 18 bases between. In DNA, the CDR3 is TGTGCCAGCAGCCTCAACCGCGGGGCTGGGGATGAAAAACTGTTTTTT. Translated: CASSLNRGAGDEKLFF.

The chain combines TRBV19 with TRBJ2-2; 12 bases are shared with TRBD2. The CDR3 consists of 16 residues. V was pared by 6 bases and J by 5 bases, with 7 bases of the junction left unmatched. Germline CDR1 reads LNHDA; CDR2 reads SQIVND (reference sequence). In DNA, the CDR3 is TGTGCCAGTAGATATCTAGCGGGAGGGCCGACCGGGGAGCTGTTTTTT. This gives the protein CASRYLAGGPTGELFF. The entire variable domain, with the rest obtained from reference TRBV19 and TRBJ2-2, is as follows: DGGITQSPKYLFRKEGQNVTLSCEQNLNHDAMYWYRQDPGQGLRLIYYSQIVNDFQKGDIAEGYSVSREKKESFPLTVTSAQKNPTAFYLCASRYLAGGPTGELFFGEGSRLTVL.

This clone was seen once. V usage is TRBV5-1 and J usage is TRBJ1-1, with a weak D call TRBD1 (5 bases). Trimming left V 0 bases short and J 1 base short, with 7 bases between. The germline V gene has CDR1 SGHRS and CDR2 YFSETQ. The CDR3 extends over 14 amino acids. The CDR3: CASSLVGANTEAFF. In nucleotides, the CDR3 is TGCGCCAGCAGCTTGGTAGGGGCGAACACTGAAGCTTTCTTT.

As regards this clone: At one of its ends the junction is not consistent with the germline gene, which may arise from a read error. V gene TRBV7-3 combines with J gene TRBJ1-1, with D unresolved. The CDR3 contains 12 residues. Germline V CDR1 and CDR2: SGHTA, FQGTGA. The CDR3 loop is CASSPGVGQVDF. CDR3 nucleotides: TGTGCCAGCAGCCCCGGGGTCGGGCAAGTTGACTTT.

The V gene is TRBV12-3 or TRBV12-4, the J gene TRBJ1-2; no reliable D call. The V end was cut by 3 bases, the J end by 8 bases, with 10 bases between. The CDR3 runs 12 residues. CDR3 sequence: CASSFDKGGYTF. The CDR3 DNA follows: TGTGCCAGCAGTTTTGACAAAGGGGGCTACACCTTC.

The rearrangement joins TRBV6-5 to TRBJ1-1; the match to TRBD1 covers 7 bases. Germline CDR1 MNHEY, CDR2 SVGAGI. Trimming cost V 9 bases and J 3 bases; bases outside gene matches: 1. The CDR3 spans 11 residues. DNA for the CDR3: TGTGCCAGTACAGGGGACACTGAAGCTTTCTTT. Amino acids: CASTGDTEAFF.

The CDR3 bases are TGTGCCAGCAGTTTATCGGCACGGGGCTATGGCTACACCTTC. Translating it yields CASSLSARGYGYTF. The J gene is TRBJ1-2, the V gene TRBV27; D gene unclear. Germline V gene sequence: CDR1 MNHEY, CDR2 SMNVEV (reference sequence). V was shortened by 0 bases and J by 4 bases, with 9 bases between the two germline ends. The CDR3 covers 14 residues.

V is TRBV30 and J is TRBJ1-5, with no clear D. CDR3 length: 15 amino acids. V lost 1 base, J lost 1 base, and 11 bases lay in between. Germline-derived CDR1 and CDR2 are GTSNPN and SVGIG (reference sequence). CDR3 amino acids: CAWSGEAGSNQPQHF. In DNA form, the CDR3 reads TGTGCCTGGAGTGGGGAGGCGGGGAGCAATCAGCCCCAGCATTTT.